This TCR beta chain derives from a study of vaccination effects on CD4 cells after COVID-19. About this clone itself: Antigen specificity is unknown.

Expansion of antigen-specific CD4+ T cells with viral peptide pools was carried out by the ViraFEST assay before sequencing. Isolating CD4+ T cells followed approximately nine days of culture. Measured with immunoSEQ multiplex PCR; TCRdb has only the in-frame clones, and not every one. Of roughly 15,000 clones in the sample, around 76% are singletons; the top ten hold about 25%. CDR3 length equals 13 residues. The germline V gene encodes CDR1 SGHRS and CDR2 YFSETQ. J gave up 2 bases and V 4 bases, and 1 base lay outside the gene matches. V gene TRBV5-1 combines with J gene TRBJ2-7; 9 bases agree with TRBD2. The sample was CD4+ T cells from PBMCs cultured with HCoV-229E spike peptides, taken before COVID-19 vaccination. The source is a human donor who received a COVID-19 vaccine. CDR3: CASSPSGTYEQYF. CDR3 coding DNA: TGCGCCAGCAGCCCTAGCGGGACCTACGAGCAGTACTTC.